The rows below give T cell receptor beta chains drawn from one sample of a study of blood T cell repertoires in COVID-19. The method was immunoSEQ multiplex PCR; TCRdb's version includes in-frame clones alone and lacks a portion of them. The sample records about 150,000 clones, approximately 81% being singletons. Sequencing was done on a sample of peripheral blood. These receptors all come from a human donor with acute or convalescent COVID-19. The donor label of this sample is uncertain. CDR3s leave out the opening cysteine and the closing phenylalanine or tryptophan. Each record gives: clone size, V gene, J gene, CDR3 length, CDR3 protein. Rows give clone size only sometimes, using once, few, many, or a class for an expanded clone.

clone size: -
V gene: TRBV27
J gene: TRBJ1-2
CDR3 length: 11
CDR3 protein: ASSLGQGGGYT

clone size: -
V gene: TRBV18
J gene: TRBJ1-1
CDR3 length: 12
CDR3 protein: ASSPGGAGTEAF

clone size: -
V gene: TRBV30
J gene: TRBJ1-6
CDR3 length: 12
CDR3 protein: AWNRQGVGSPLH

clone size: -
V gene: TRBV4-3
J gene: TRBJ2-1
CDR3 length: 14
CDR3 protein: ASSQEVGTGGNEQF

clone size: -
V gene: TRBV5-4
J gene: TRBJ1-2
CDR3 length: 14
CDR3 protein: ASSSKERGQAYGYT

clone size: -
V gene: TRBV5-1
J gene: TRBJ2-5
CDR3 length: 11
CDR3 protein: ASQGGPEETQY

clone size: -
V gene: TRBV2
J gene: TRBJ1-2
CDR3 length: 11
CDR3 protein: ASRRQGANGYT

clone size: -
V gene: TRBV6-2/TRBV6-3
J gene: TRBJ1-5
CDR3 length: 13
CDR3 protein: ASSYGGSWGQPQH

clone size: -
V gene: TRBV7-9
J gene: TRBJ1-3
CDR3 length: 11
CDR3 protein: ASSPHLGNTIY

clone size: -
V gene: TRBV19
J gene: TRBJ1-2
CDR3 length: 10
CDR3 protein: ASSTDRVGYT

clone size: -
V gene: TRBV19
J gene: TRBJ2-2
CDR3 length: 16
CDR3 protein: ASSRSPASGKNTGELF

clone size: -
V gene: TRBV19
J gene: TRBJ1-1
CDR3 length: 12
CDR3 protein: ASSINRDQTEAF

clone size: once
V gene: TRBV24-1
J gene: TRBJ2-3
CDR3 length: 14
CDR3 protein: ATSDRQGGVPTAQY

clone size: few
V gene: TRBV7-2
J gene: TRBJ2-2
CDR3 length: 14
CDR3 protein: ASSLAGTGNTGELF

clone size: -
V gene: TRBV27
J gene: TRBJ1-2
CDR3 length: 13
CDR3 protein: ASSSPGQGVGGYT

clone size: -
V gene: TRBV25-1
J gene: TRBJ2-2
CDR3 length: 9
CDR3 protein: ASTYTGELF

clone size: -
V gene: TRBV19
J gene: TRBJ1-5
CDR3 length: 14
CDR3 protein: ASSPRQGASNQPQH

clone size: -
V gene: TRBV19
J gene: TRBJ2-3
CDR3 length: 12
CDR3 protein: ASRGGGGTDTQY

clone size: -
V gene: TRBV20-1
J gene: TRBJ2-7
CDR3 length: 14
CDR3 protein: SASTTPGHTPYEQY

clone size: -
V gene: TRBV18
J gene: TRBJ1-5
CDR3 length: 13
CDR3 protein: ASSDQGSSNQPQH

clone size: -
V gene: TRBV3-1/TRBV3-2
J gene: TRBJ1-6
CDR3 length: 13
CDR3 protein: ASSQGQIYNSPLH

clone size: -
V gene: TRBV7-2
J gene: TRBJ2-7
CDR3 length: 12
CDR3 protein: ASSLAAAGLRQY